The rows below give T cell receptor beta chains drawn from one sample of a study of Ad26.COV2.S vaccination and SARS-CoV-2 variants. Sequencing used immunoSEQ multiplex PCR; TCRdb keeps in-frame clones, though not all of them. The sample records fewer than 600,000 clones, 80% to 90% being singletons. Specimen: peripheral blood, collected in a trial of Ad26.COV2.S vaccine versus placebo. These receptors originate from a person aged 18 to 59 who received the Ad26.COV2.S COVID-19 vaccine or a placebo. The CDR3 runs from the conserved cysteine through the conserved F or W. The D gene is left open where the match is weak. Clone size appears in some rows only: once, few, many, or a class for an expanded clone.

TRBV7-2	TRBD2	TRBJ2-1	-	CASSLGGSGGHYNEQFF	TGTGCCAGCAGCTTAGGGGGTAGCGGGGGACATTACAATGAGCAGTTCTTC
TRBV30	-	TRBJ1-2	-	CAWSLAGRIYGYTF	TGTGCCTGGAGTTTAGCGGGACGCATCTATGGCTACACCTTC
TRBV19	-	TRBJ2-7	-	CASSLSGGVQYF	TGTGCCAGTAGTCTAAGTGGAGGGGTGCAGTACTTC
TRBV28	-	TRBJ2-6	-	CASSLLPSSGANVLTF	TGTGCCAGCAGCCTTCTTCCGAGCTCTGGGGCCAACGTCCTGACTTTC
TRBV19	TRBD1	TRBJ1-4	-	CASSQRRQGVSTNEKLFF	TGTGCCAGTAGTCAACGCCGACAGGGCGTCTCGACTAATGAAAAACTGTTTTTT
TRBV24-1	-	TRBJ2-2	once	CATSDVGQRRTGELFF	TGTGCCACCAGCGACGTCGGACAGCGGCGCACCGGGGAGCTGTTTTTT
TRBV10-2	-	TRBJ2-7	-	CASSRGDGHYEQYF	TGCGCCAGCAGTAGGGGCGACGGCCACTACGAGCAGTACTTC
TRBV5-4	TRBD1	TRBJ1-2	-	CASSSHRGEGYTF	TGTGCCAGCAGCTCTCACAGGGGCGAGGGCTACACCTTC
TRBV19	TRBD1	TRBJ1-4	-	CASSIDQWGTDGEKLFF	TGTGCCAGTAGTATAGATCAATGGGGGACAGACGGTGAAAAACTGTTTTTT
TRBV5-5	-	TRBJ1-5	-	CASSLGDRQPQHF	TGTGCCAGCAGCTTGGGGGACCGTCAGCCCCAGCATTTT
TRBV5-4	TRBD2	TRBJ2-3	-	CASSLALAGDTQYF	TGTGCCAGCAGCTTGGCTCTAGCGGGGGATACGCAGTATTTT
TRBV2	TRBD1	TRBJ1-5	-	CASKGQGVSNQPQHF	TGTGCCAGTAAGGGACAGGGGGTTAGCAATCAGCCCCAGCATTTT
TRBV7-8	TRBD2	TRBJ2-3	-	CASSAGGRREDTQYF	TGTGCCAGCAGCGCGGGGGGGCGTCGGGAAGATACGCAGTATTTT
TRBV10-3	-	TRBJ2-7	-	CATWLGVNFYEQYF	TGTGCCACCTGGCTCGGGGTCAACTTCTACGAGCAGTACTTC
TRBV5-1	-	TRBJ2-3	-	CAIGRERYTDTQYF	TGCGCCATCGGCAGGGAGCGGTACACAGATACGCAGTATTTT
TRBV28	TRBD2	TRBJ2-1	-	CASIWLAGGGYEQFF	TGTGCCAGCATCTGGCTAGCGGGAGGAGGCTATGAGCAGTTCTTC
TRBV24-1	TRBD2	TRBJ2-1	-	CATSDLGSSGSRYNEQFF	TGTGCCACCAGTGATTTGGGTTCTAGCGGGAGCAGGTACAATGAGCAGTTCTTC
TRBV5-8	-	TRBJ2-3	-	CASSPPRGTESTDTQYF	TGTGCCAGCAGCCCCCCTCGGGGGACAGAAAGCACAGATACGCAGTATTTT
TRBV7-9	-	TRBJ2-1	-	CASSASVRGGGSYNEQFF	TGTGCCAGCAGCGCGTCCGTTAGGGGCGGAGGCTCCTACAATGAGCAGTTCTTC
TRBV4-1	-	TRBJ2-7	few	CASSQGGASYEQYF	TGCGCCAGCAGCCAAGGGGGGGCCTCCTACGAGCAGTACTTC
TRBV7-6	-	TRBJ2-5	-	CASSSHKNRVTETQYF	TGTGCCAGCAGCTCACACAAAAACAGGGTTACCGAGACCCAGTACTTC
TRBV11-2	TRBD1	TRBJ2-7	-	CASSLDWTGFSEQYF	TGTGCCAGCAGCTTAGATTGGACAGGGTTCTCCGAGCAGTACTTC
TRBV2	TRBD2	TRBJ2-7	once	CASRREVNSYEQYF	TGTGCCAGCAGGCGGGAGGTAAACTCCTACGAGCAGTACTTC
TRBV10-1	-	TRBJ2-3	-	CASRRACQPEDTQYF	TGCGCCTCCCGCCGGGCCTGTCAACCCGAGGATACGCAGTATTTT
TRBV27	-	TRBJ2-2	-	CASSRTRGAGELFF	TGTGCCAGCAGTCGGACCAGGGGAGCCGGGGAGCTGTTTTTT
TRBV5-1	-	TRBJ1-1	-	CASSFTGAGHEAFF	TGCGCCAGCAGCTTCACCGGGGCCGGGCATGAAGCTTTCTTT
TRBV11-2	-	TRBJ2-3	-	CASSDWARGARDTQYF	TGTGCCAGCTCCGACTGGGCACGGGGGGCAAGAGATACGCAGTATTTT
TRBV7-3	TRBD1	TRBJ1-6	-	CASSPWTGGGSPLHF	TGTGCCAGCAGCCCATGGACAGGGGGAGGTTCACCCCTCCACTTT
TRBV3-1/TRBV3-2	-	TRBJ2-1	-	CASSPRATRNEQFF	TGTGCCAGCAGCCCCCGGGCTACCCGCAATGAGCAGTTCTTC
TRBV28	-	TRBJ1-5	-	CASSLFADSVSNQPQHF	TGTGCCAGCAGTTTATTTGCGGACAGTGTTAGCAATCAGCCCCAGCATTTT